These 10 T cell receptor beta chains were sequenced from one sample in a study of human T cells and chemical hapten exposure. TCRdb reprocessed the RACE reads via MiXCR and lists one record per CDR3 protein. The profile shows 250,000 or so distinct CDR3 sequences, approximately 8.4% of them singletons. Time point described: pre-sensitization, week 0. Treatment given: therapeutic diphenylcyclopropenone sensitization with weekly scalp DPC. This sample comprised whole blood, obtained in connection with sensitization to the hapten diphenylcyclopropenone (DPC). All receptors derive from a woman between 35 and 50 years old with alopecia areata. Some clones in this sample may be carry-over from other donors' samples.

This clonotype was observed at least ten times. This sequence joins TRBV5-1 and TRBJ2-7; 7 nucleotides align to TRBD1. J was trimmed by 5 bases and V by 3 bases; bases with no gene match: 8. Per the germline V gene, CDR1 is SGHRS and CDR2 is YFSETQ. The CDR3 runs 14 residues. The CDR3 nucleotides read TGCGCCAGCAGCTCTAACAGGGGTGTCAACGAGCAGTACTTC. This gives the protein CASSSNRGVNEQYF.

This clonotype occurred a few times. This sequence joins TRBV4-2 and TRBJ2-7; 8 bases are shared with TRBD2. The germline gives CDR1 LGHNA, CDR2 YNFKEQ. There are 15 residues in the CDR3. The V and J ends lost 4 bases and 4 bases, in that order; junction bases with no gene match: 9. CDR3 nucleotide sequence: TGTGCCAGCAGCCCTGGGACTAGTCAGGCTTACGAGCAGTACTTC. Protein: CASSPGTSQAYEQYF.

The rearrangement links TRBV6-6 to TRBJ2-1, with 8 bases fitting TRBD1. V lost 6 bases to trimming and J lost 4 bases; unmatched junction nucleotides: 11. Germline V gene sequence: CDR1 MNHNY, CDR2 SVGAGI (reference sequence). This CDR3 comprises 16 residues. The CDR3 DNA reads as TGTGCCAGCAGAACACCGGGACAGGAGCCTTACAATGAGCAGTTCTTC. It translates to CASRTPGQEPYNEQFF.

This clonotype was seen more than once but under ten times. This chain uses TRBV4-1 with TRBJ2-7; possible D gene TRBD2, 5 bases. The CDR3 is 16 amino acids. V was trimmed by 5 bases and J by 6 bases, leaving 23 bases between them. In germline, CDR1 is MGHRA, CDR2 YSYEKL. The CDR3 loop is CASSETPRRLAGEQYF. CDR3 DNA: TGCGCCAGCAGCGAGACCCCCCGGCGGCTAGCAGGCGAGCAGTACTTC.

This clonotype came up once. In DNA form, the CDR3 reads TGTGCCAGCAGATGGGACAGGGAGGTTCCGACGGATACGCAGTATTTT. Its translation is CASRWDREVPTDTQYF. The rearrangement joins TRBV2 to TRBJ2-3; TRBD1 aligns across 9 bases. The CDR3 totals 16 residues. Per the germline V gene, CDR1 is SNHLY and CDR2 is FYNNEI. The V and J ends lost 6 bases and 6 bases, in that order; junction bases with no gene match: 13.

Concerning this clonotype: This sequence may be a read error, since a much larger clone differs from it by one base. V and J are TRBV5-1 and TRBJ1-5; a possible D gene is TRBD1 (5 bases). CDR1 and CDR2 (germline): SGHRS, YFSETQ. Trimming took 1 base from V and 7 from J, leaving 18 bases between them. This CDR3 spans 16 amino acids. The CDR3 DNA sequence: TGCGCCAGCAGCTTGATGGGGCCAGACCTCAAACAGCCCCAGCATTTT. It specifies CASSLMGPDLKQPQHF.

This clonotype was observed a few times. The chain carries TRBV19 and TRBJ2-1, with 8 bases identical to TRBD2. Losses at the gene ends were 3 bases for V and 3 bases for J; bases not matched to a gene: 4. Germline V gene lookup returns CDR1 LNHDA and CDR2 SQIVND (reference sequence). This CDR3 region has 15 residues. This CDR3 reads CASSISLAVYNEQFF. CDR3 DNA sequence: TGTGCCAGTAGTATCTCACTAGCGGTCTACAATGAGCAGTTCTTC.

In its sample, this clonotype was seen a few times. The V and J genes are TRBV7-2 and TRBJ2-7; D might be TRBD2 (5 bases). V lost 1 base and J 2 bases, leaving 9 bases between the germline ends. CDR3 length: 14 amino acids. From germline, CDR1 is SGHTA and CDR2 FQGNSA. CDR3 amino acids: CASSLVAGPYEQYF. The CDR3 DNA reads TGTGCCAGCAGCTTAGTGGCGGGCCCCTACGAGCAGTACTTC.

V usage is TRBV29-1 and J usage is TRBJ1-1; 9 bases align to TRBD1. The CDR3 spans 12 residues. The V and J ends lost 4 bases and 5 bases, in that order; junction bases with no gene match: 2. Germline CDR1 reads SQVTM; CDR2 reads ANQGSEA. The CDR3 reads CSVVQGATEAFF. CDR3 in DNA: TGCAGCGTTGTACAGGGGGCAACTGAAGCTTTCTTT.

This clonotype has at least ten counts. This chain links TRBV28 with TRBJ1-5; no reliable D call. The germline V gene encodes CDR1 MDHEN and CDR2 SYDVKM. The CDR3 spans 14 residues. V shed 6 bases and J shed 0 bases, with 9 bases lying between them. The CDR3 DNA reads as TGTGCCAGCAGCTTTGGGGTTAGCAATCAGCCCCAGCATTTT. This encodes CASSFGVSNQPQHF.